This entry is about one TCR beta chain. In the PCR, 60 Vbeta and 13 Jbeta primers were used. The assay was immunoSEQ multiplex PCR, and TCRdb's table has in-frame clones only and misses some. The sample yields about 100,000 clones, more than 65% seen once. The sample is drawn from a study of cytomegalovirus exposure and HLA in healthy donors. CDR3 size: 12 residues. V lost 6 bases to trimming and J lost 14 bases, with 18 bases between them. Germline V gene sequence: CDR1 MDHEN, CDR2 SYDVKM. The rearrangement joins TRBV28 to TRBJ2-3, with TRBD2 as a possible D gene (5 bases). Sequenced: PBMCs. This clonotype originated in a man aged 25 to 40 in good health and CMV-seronegative. The DNA for the CDR3 is TGTGCCAGCAGCCAAGAGGGAAATTTGGGGTATTTT. This translates into CASSQEGNLGYF. The full variable domain, completed using reference TRBV28 and TRBJ2-3, is DVKVTQSSRYLVKRTGEKVFLECVQDMDHENMFWYRQDPGLGLRLIYFSYDVKMKEKGDIPEGYSVSREKKERFSLILESASTNQTSMYLCASSQEGNLGYFGPGTRLTVL.